This entry concerns a single TCR beta chain. Seattle's enrolled individuals joined amid active infection and were then monitored longitudinally. This sample stems from a study of blood T cell repertoires in COVID-19. Whole-study context: Spain, Italy and the United States supplied samples that represented acute and convalescent COVID-19. Sample material is recorded as cDNA or gDNA derived from T cells, B-cell-depleted T cells, or PBMCs.

As originally analysed: It was from reference gene primer amplification that nucleated cell counts were estimated. The assay was immunoSEQ multiplex PCR, and TCRdb's table has in-frame clones only and misses some. V and J calls and clone size are given by that table; D and trimming were obtained from the DNA. The sample has tens of thousands of clones; 65% to 90% are singletons. V lost 7 bases and J lost 1, with 10 bases in between. This CDR3 has 13 residues. Germline V gene sequence: CDR1 MNHNY, CDR2 SVGAGI (reference sequence). The chain employs TRBV6-6 and TRBJ1-1; the D gene is possibly TRBD1 (6 bases). The clonotype comes from a man aged 30 to 39 with COVID-19, enrolled during active disease. Sequenced sample: peripheral blood. The CDR3 loop reads CASNQGPNTEAFF. The CDR3 nucleotides are TGTGCCAGCAACCAGGGGCCGAACACTGAAGCTTTCTTT.